Here is one T cell receptor beta chain with its context. This clonotype was counted ten times or more. This clone's antigen is unknown. Per-base quality was not reported, and no clone a single base away is much larger than it. These data originate in a study of T cell repertoires in cytomegalovirus infection (dated by TCRdb to between 2018 and 2021). About the study as a whole: Alongside well-studied HLA-B-restricted epitopes, the peptide stimulations were aimed at recently identified HLA-C-restricted CMV epitopes, whose presentation resists viral immunomodulation. Donor HLA type was relevant to the analysis, because carriage of CMV infection together with the matching HLA type was indicated by public TCR beta signatures. Results and caveats for the whole study, not just this receptor: In both this cohort and an independent approximately 350-donor cohort, the cumulative frequency of public TCR beta family members distinguished carriers of CMV infection plus the relevant HLA type. The ex vivo response was dominated by HLA-C-restricted CMV-specific TCR beta clonotypes, which also provided the single most frequent clonotype in two of eight donors.

Trimming at the junction amounts to 5 bases on V and 7 bases on J, and the germline ends lie 9 bases apart. Per the germline V gene, SGHVS is the CDR1 and FNYEAQ is the CDR2. Including the terminal cysteine and phenylalanine, the CDR3 comprises 12 residues. Only the CDR3 portion is preserved as DNA: 36 bases, with reading frame beginning at the first base. The intended sense of this specimen's treatment or condition label: in vitro stimulation with specific CMV peptide epitopes to enrich CMV-specific T cells. Instrument on record: Illumina HiSeq 1500. TCRdb applied fastp at Q25 and MiXCR to the public reads, then kept only in-frame beta chains. Entries are consolidated by CDR3 protein sequence, retaining the most common genes and DNA. This sample lists hundreds of thousands of distinct CDR3 sequences; more than 30% were detected once. About a sixth of the sample is taken by the ten largest.

This clonotype originated in a human donor in good health (CMV status not recorded). Some clones in this sample may be carry-over from other donors' samples. The sequencing used cultured PBMCs, collected from culture after CMV antigen stimulation. The sequence joins TRBV7-6 to TRBJ2-1; the D region is possibly TRBD1 or TRBD2, each matching across 5 bases. The DNA sequence reads TGTGCCAGCAGCCCCGGGGCTAATGAGCAGTTCTTC. Protein translation: CASSPGANEQFF. The reference TRBV7-6 and TRBJ2-1 proteins fill in what lies around the CDR3, so the full variable domain reads GAGVSQSPRYKVTKRGQDVALRCDPISGHVSLYWYRQALGQGPEFLTYFNYEAQQDKSGLPNDRFSAERPEGSISTLTIQRTEQRDSAMYRCASSPGANEQFFGPGTRLTVL.